This is a list of T cell receptor beta chains from one sample in a study of blood T cell repertoires in COVID-19. Assay: immunoSEQ multiplex PCR; the TCRdb copy retains only in-frame clones and omits some. The sample has roughly 300,000 clones, 70% to 90% seen once. Sequenced input: PBMCs or T cells enriched from blood (not recorded which). Receptors originate from a woman under 40 who had recovered from COVID-19. Each CDR3 is given with its conserved first and last residue. D genes are given only for firm matches. A row's size may be missing; if present it is once, few, many or a size class.

J,length,V,D,size,CDR3,DNA
TRBJ2-7,14,TRBV6-5,TRBD1,NA,CASNPGQGAGEQYF,TGTGCCAGCAACCCGGGACAGGGGGCTGGCGAGCAGTACTTC
TRBJ1-2,13,TRBV18,NA,NA,CASSPRDSDGYTF,TGTGCCAGCTCACCGAGGGATAGCGATGGCTACACCTTC
TRBJ1-4,17,TRBV5-1,TRBD1,NA,CASSLDGQGATNEKLFF,TGCGCCAGCAGCTTGGATGGACAGGGGGCCACTAATGAAAAACTGTTTTTT
TRBJ2-7,12,TRBV5-4,NA,NA,CASSQEVNEQYF,TGTGCCAGCAGCCAGGAAGTGAACGAGCAGTACTTC
TRBJ2-7,11,TRBV6-2/TRBV6-3,NA,NA,CASSRTYEQYF,TGTGCCAGCAGCCGTACCTACGAGCAGTACTTC
TRBJ1-2,15,TRBV7-2,TRBD1,NA,CASSSRTGGIYGYTF,TGTGCCAGCAGCTCCAGGACAGGGGGGATCTATGGCTACACCTTC
TRBJ1-6,16,TRBV19,NA,NA,CASSIYVRGDNSPLHF,TGTGCCAGTAGTATATACGTCAGGGGCGATAATTCACCCCTCCACTTT
TRBJ1-2,16,TRBV11-2,NA,NA,CASSLEAGPANYGYTF,TGTGCCAGCAGCTTAGAAGCAGGGCCCGCTAACTATGGCTACACCTTC
TRBJ1-3,16,TRBV4-3,NA,NA,CASSQTGTLSGNTIYF,TGCGCCAGCAGCCAAACCGGGACACTCTCTGGAAACACCATATATTTT
TRBJ1-6,17,TRBV7-9,TRBD1,NA,CASSLTGQGGMSSPLHF,TGTGCCAGCAGCTTAACAGGACAGGGGGGAATGTCGTCACCCCTCCACTTT
TRBJ1-1,16,TRBV15,TRBD1,once,CATSRDLTGVNTEAFF,TGTGCCACCAGCAGAGATTTGACAGGGGTGAACACTGAAGCTTTCTTT
TRBJ2-7,18,TRBV5-1,TRBD1,NA,CASSLIGEGQGLWHEQYF,TGCGCCAGCAGCTTGATAGGGGAGGGACAGGGGCTTTGGCACGAGCAGTACTTC
TRBJ2-1,15,TRBV10-2,TRBD2,NA,CASSVSGGLYNEQFF,TGCGCCAGCAGTGTTAGCGGGGGGCTCTACAATGAGCAGTTCTTC
TRBJ2-7,15,TRBV27,NA,NA,CASSPLDSTFYEQYF,TGTGCCAGCAGTCCCCTGGACAGTACATTCTACGAGCAGTACTTC
TRBJ1-4,15,TRBV5-1,TRBD1,NA,CASADRGRTNEKLFF,TGCGCCAGCGCGGACAGGGGCCGTACTAATGAAAAACTGTTTTTT
TRBJ2-5,11,TRBV20-1,NA,NA,CSAWIGETQYF,TGCAGTGCGTGGATCGGGGAGACCCAGTACTTC
TRBJ1-5,15,TRBV2,TRBD1,NA,CASRGQGAQNQPQHF,TGTGCCAGCAGGGGACAGGGGGCGCAGAATCAGCCCCAGCATTTT
TRBJ2-3,17,TRBV3-1/TRBV3-2,TRBD2,NA,CASSWTSGGAKGDTQYF,TGTGCCAGCAGCTGGACTAGCGGGGGGGCCAAAGGTGATACGCAGTATTTT
TRBJ2-3,17,TRBV9,NA,NA,CASSGTGTPGNTDTQYF,TGTGCCAGCAGCGGAACCGGGACTCCTGGAAACACAGATACGCAGTATTTT
TRBJ1-5,14,TRBV6-5,TRBD1,NA,CASSRTGTDQPQHF,TGTGCCAGCAGCCGGACAGGCACTGATCAGCCCCAGCATTTT
TRBJ2-7,15,TRBV28,TRBD2,NA,CASSLGGTSIHEQYF,TGTGCCAGCAGTTTAGGCGGGACTAGCATCCACGAGCAGTACTTC
TRBJ1-2,14,TRBV27,NA,NA,CASNLGREESGYTF,TGTGCCAGCAATCTGGGCAGGGAAGAGAGTGGCTACACCTTC
TRBJ1-4,13,TRBV5-4,TRBD1,NA,CASSRTGNEKLFF,TGTGCCAGCAGCCGGACAGGGAATGAAAAACTGTTTTTT
TRBJ2-3,14,TRBV6-5,TRBD1,NA,CATRTGRSTDTQYF,TGTGCCACCCGGACAGGGCGGAGCACAGATACGCAGTATTTT
TRBJ1-1,12,TRBV19,NA,once,CASRRPNTEAFF,TGTGCCAGTAGGCGGCCAAACACTGAAGCTTTCTTT
TRBJ2-1,12,TRBV11-2,NA,NA,CASSPPGLPQFF,TGTGCCAGCAGCCCTCCGGGACTCCCGCAGTTCTTC
TRBJ1-2,15,TRBV18,TRBD1,NA,CASQPELQGAYGYTF,TGTGCCTCCCAACCGGAATTACAGGGGGCATACGGCTACACCTTC
TRBJ1-1,15,TRBV18,NA,NA,CASSPQGPKGTEAFF,TGTGCCAGCTCACCTCAGGGGCCGAAGGGCACTGAAGCTTTCTTT
TRBJ1-5,15,TRBV7-8,TRBD1,NA,CASSAGTGGFQPQHF,TGTGCCAGCAGCGCCGGGACAGGGGGCTTTCAGCCCCAGCATTTT
TRBJ1-1,16,TRBV18,TRBD1,NA,CASSQRGDSSNTEAFF,TGTGCCAGCTCACAACGAGGGGACAGCTCGAACACTGAAGCTTTCTTT
TRBJ1-2,15,TRBV30,TRBD1,NA,CAWSIRTGGPYGYTF,TGTGCCTGGAGTATTCGGACAGGGGGACCTTATGGCTACACCTTC
TRBJ1-4,11,TRBV25-1,NA,NA,CASSGGIELFF,TGTGCCAGCAGTGGAGGGATCGAACTGTTTTTT
TRBJ2-7,16,TRBV6-2/TRBV6-3,TRBD2,NA,CASSYSPSGSSYEQYF,TGTGCCAGCAGTTACTCACCTAGCGGGAGCTCCTACGAGCAGTACTTC
TRBJ2-2,14,TRBV6-5,NA,NA,CATGARVGTGELFF,TGTGCCACCGGCGCCAGGGTGGGGACCGGGGAGCTGTTTTTT